This T cell receptor (beta chain) was recorded in a study of response to subunit inactivated influenza vaccine. The CDR3 spans 16 residues. Germline-derived CDR1 and CDR2 are LNHNV and YYDKDF (reference sequence). Deletions cut 5 bases from V and 8 bases from J, with 22 bases between. General study results and limits: The study's authors posited that every seasonal influenza vaccination enlists few new T cells.

TCRdb re-called the RT-PCR reads through MiXCR, storing one row per CDR3 protein. The data contain 650,000 to 850,000 distinct CDR3 sequences, around 13% of them singletons. A word on this clonotype: Antigen specificity is unknown.

The receptor's source is a man aged 45-65 years who received an inactivated influenza vaccine. The chain couples TRBV15 to TRBJ2-1, with D tentatively TRBD2 (7 bases). This specimen was PBMCs from blood, taken less than 15 days before vaccination. CDR3 sequence reads: CATSPRGWGGIDEQFF. The CDR3, as DNA: TGTGCCACCAGCCCAAGGGGGTGGGGGGGGATAGATGAGCAGTTCTTC.